Listed here are 2 T cell receptor beta chains from one sample, sequenced in a study of long-term antiretroviral therapy in people with HIV. The run of the v3.0 immunoSEQ assay was at survey level. Data came from immunoSEQ multiplex PCR; TCRdb stores just in-frame clones and leaves some out. The sample includes about 16,000 clones, less than 80% of them seen just once. Sample: unsorted PBMCs, taken 1.5 years before starting antiretroviral therapy. These receptors were obtained from a woman in her fifties or sixties with HIV.

This clone occurred once. V usage is TRBV6-1 and J usage is TRBJ2-7, with D perhaps TRBD1 or TRBD2 (5 bases each). CDR1 MNHNS and CDR2 SASEGT come from the germline V gene. V lost 7 bases, J lost 1 base, and 11 bases lay in between. This CDR3 has 13 amino acids. The CDR3 reads CASKGDESYEQYF. CDR3 DNA: TGTGCCAGCAAAGGGGACGAGTCCTACGAGCAGTACTTC.

The V call is TRBV2, the J call TRBJ2-4, with D possibly TRBD1 on 8 matching bases. There are 14 residues in the CDR3. Germline V lookup: CDR1 SNHLY, CDR2 FYNNEI. The V and J ends lost 7 bases and 3 bases respectively, with 13 bases between them. CDR3: CASIHRGGKNIQYF. CDR3 nucleotides: TGTGCCAGCATCCACAGGGGGGGCAAAAACATTCAGTACTTC.